The TCR beta chain described here comes from a study of cytomegalovirus exposure and HLA in healthy donors. Study observations and caveats: In a later analysis, TCR beta V- and J-gene trimming was associated with a missense DCLRE1C variant. Later work associated over 15,000 TCR beta sequences with HLA alleles at 0.05 false discovery rate.

With regard to this clone: Its antigen remains unidentified. One junction end disagrees with the germline gene, perhaps due to a read error.

The PCR had 60 Vbeta and 13 Jbeta primers. This table comes from immunoSEQ multiplex PCR, and its TCRdb copy is limited to in-frame clones, with some not included. This sample has 150,000 to 190,000 clones; roughly four fifths occur once, and the top ten carry 1.3% to 1.5%. This receptor was taken from a man aged 18 to 30 in good health and CMV-seronegative. Sequenced sample: PBMCs.

CDR3 residues: CASSDPTLKGGLVLCGLF. The CDR3 nucleotides read TGCGCCAGCAGTGACCCTACTCTCAAGGGAGGATTGGTCCTCTGCGGGCTCTTC. The V gene is TRBV10-2, the J gene TRBJ2-1; maybe TRBD2 (6 bases). The CDR3 has 18 residues. Germline loops: CDR1 WSHSY, CDR2 SAAADI.